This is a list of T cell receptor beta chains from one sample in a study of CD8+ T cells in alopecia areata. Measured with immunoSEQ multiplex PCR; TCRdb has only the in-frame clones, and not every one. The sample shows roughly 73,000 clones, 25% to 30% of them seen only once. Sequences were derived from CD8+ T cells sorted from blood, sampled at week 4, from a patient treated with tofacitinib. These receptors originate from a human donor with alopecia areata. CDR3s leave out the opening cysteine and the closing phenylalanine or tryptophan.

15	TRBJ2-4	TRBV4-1	ASSQERMGGIGNIQY
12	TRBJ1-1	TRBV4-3	ASSPGTVGTEAF
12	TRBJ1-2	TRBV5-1	ASSPGQGHLDYT
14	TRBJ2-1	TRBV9	ASSAEDTSSYNEQF
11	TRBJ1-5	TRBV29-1	SVEVGGDQPQH
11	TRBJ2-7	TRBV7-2	ASSLAAPYEQY
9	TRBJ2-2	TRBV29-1	SVVVGGELF
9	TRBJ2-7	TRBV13	ASSLGYEQY
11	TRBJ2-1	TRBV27	ASSPLTNNEQF
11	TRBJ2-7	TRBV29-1	SVLAGELYEQY
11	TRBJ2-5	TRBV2	AQLAGEVKTQY
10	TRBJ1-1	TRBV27	ASGWGNTEAF
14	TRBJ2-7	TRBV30	AWKPHREGSSYEQY
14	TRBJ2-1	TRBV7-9	ASSLAGGLNHNEQF
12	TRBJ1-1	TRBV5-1	ASSLASGNTEAF
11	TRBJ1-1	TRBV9	ASAPGENTEAF
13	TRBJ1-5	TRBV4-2	ASSQAQASNQPQH
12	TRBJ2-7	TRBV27	ASSLGLAGYEQY
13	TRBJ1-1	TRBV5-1	ASSLVGEMNTEAF
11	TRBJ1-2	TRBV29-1	SVIQGTEYGYT
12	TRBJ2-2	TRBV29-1	SVGQGAGSGELF